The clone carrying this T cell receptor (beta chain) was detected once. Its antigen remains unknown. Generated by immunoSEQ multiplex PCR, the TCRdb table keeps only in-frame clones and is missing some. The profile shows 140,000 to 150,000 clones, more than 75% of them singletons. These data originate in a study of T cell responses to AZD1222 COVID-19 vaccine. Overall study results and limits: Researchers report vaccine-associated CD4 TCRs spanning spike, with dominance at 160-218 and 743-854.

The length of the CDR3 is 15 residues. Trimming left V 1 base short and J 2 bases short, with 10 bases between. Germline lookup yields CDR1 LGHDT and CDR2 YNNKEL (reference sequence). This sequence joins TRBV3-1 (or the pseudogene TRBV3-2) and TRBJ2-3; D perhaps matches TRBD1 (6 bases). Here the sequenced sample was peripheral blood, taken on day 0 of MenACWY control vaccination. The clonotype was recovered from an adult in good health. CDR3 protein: CASSQGGRSTDTQYF. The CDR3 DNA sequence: TGTGCCAGCAGCCAAGGGGGGCGGTCCACAGATACGCAGTATTTT.